The present TCR beta chain was sequenced within a study of cytomegalovirus exposure and HLA in healthy donors. Overall study findings and caveats: Some V segments, including TRBV6-2 and TRBV6-3, were excluded as indistinguishable. Further analysis was carried out later, and it showed several of the most significant clusters appearing linked to common viral pathogens. Reports described diagnosis of cytomegalovirus status by the classifier as highly specific and sensitive.

Germline trimming cut 5 bases from V and 6 bases from J; bases unmatched to any gene: 7. This CDR3 comprises 14 residues. The germline V gene encodes CDR1 PRHDT and CDR2 FYEKMQ (reference sequence). As regards this clone: Its antigen is unidentified.

PCR employed 60 Vbeta and 13 Jbeta primers. In the original workflow: Later, roughly 80 million unique TCR beta chains were counted in an analysis, and 8.5 million to 13 million of them were shared. Using immunoSEQ multiplex PCR, the repertoire was profiled, and TCRdb retains in-frame clones only, with some absent. V and J calls and clone size are those listed in that table; D and trimming were worked out from the DNA. In the table there are some 170,000 clones, 9.5% of which are singletons. The sequence derives from a woman aged 25 to 39 in good health and CMV-seropositive. V is TRBV13 and J is TRBJ1-2, with 9 bases fitting TRBD1. The specimen was PBMCs. CDR3 sequence (DNA): TGTGCCAGCAGCCCCCGGGGACAGGGAGATGGCTACACCTTC. Translated, it gives CASSPRGQGDGYTF.